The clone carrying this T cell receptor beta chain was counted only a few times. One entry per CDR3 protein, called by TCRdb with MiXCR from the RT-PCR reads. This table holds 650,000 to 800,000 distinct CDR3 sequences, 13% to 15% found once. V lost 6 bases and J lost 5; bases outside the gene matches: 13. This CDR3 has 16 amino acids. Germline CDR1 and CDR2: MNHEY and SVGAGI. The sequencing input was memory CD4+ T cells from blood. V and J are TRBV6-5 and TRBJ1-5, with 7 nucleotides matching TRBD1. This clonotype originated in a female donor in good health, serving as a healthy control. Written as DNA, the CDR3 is TGTGCCAGCAGATCGCGACAGGGTCTTAGGGATCAGCCCCAGCATTTT. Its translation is CASRSRQGLRDQPQHF.